These T cell receptor beta chains were read from a single sample in a study of blood T cell repertoires in COVID-19. Method: immunoSEQ multiplex PCR; TCRdb's copy keeps in-frame clones and lacks some. This table holds over 250,000 clones, around nine tenths found once. Sample: peripheral blood. These TCRs come from a man aged 45 to 65 with acute or convalescent COVID-19. Both conserved end residues are part of each CDR3. Fields, in order: J gene, V gene, D gene, clone size, CDR3 protein, CDR3 DNA. The D gene is left open where the match is weak. Clone size, where shown, is once, few, many, or a class for clones that have expanded.

>TRBJ1-2|TRBV2|-|few
CASSEQESGYGYTF
TGTGCCAGCAGTGAACAGGAATCTGGTTATGGCTACACCTTC
>TRBJ1-6|TRBV6-5|-|-
CASSSLGPAGSPLHF
TGTGCCAGCAGTTCCCTAGGGCCTGCGGGTTCACCCCTCCACTTT
>TRBJ2-5|TRBV19|-|-
CASQSTRTSQTQYF
TGTGCCAGTCAGTCTACGAGGACTTCACAGACCCAGTACTTC
>TRBJ2-7|TRBV9|TRBD1|-
CASSVVGQGEQYF
TGTGCCAGCAGCGTAGTAGGACAGGGCGAGCAGTACTTC
>TRBJ2-3|TRBV5-1|TRBD1|-
CASSADRVDTQYF
TGCGCCAGCAGCGCCGACAGGGTAGATACGCAGTATTTT
>TRBJ1-2|TRBV5-1|-|once
CASREGSVSNYGYTF
TGCGCCAGCAGAGAGGGCTCGGTTTCGAACTATGGCTACACCTTC
>TRBJ2-7|TRBV27|TRBD1|-
CASSSTGGDFYEQYF
TGTGCCAGCAGTTCTACAGGGGGTGACTTTTACGAGCAGTACTTC
>TRBJ2-5|TRBV28|-|-
CASSFSFAATQETQYF
TGTGCCAGCAGTTTTTCCTTCGCCGCAACTCAAGAGACCCAGTACTTC
>TRBJ1-1|TRBV5-1|-|-
CASSLARVETEAFF
TGCGCCAGCAGCTTGGCCCGGGTTGAGACTGAAGCTTTCTTT
>TRBJ2-7|TRBV7-9|TRBD1|-
CASSLALTGGYEQYF
TGTGCCAGCAGCTTAGCCTTGACAGGGGGCTACGAGCAGTACTTC
>TRBJ2-3|TRBV9|TRBD2|-
CASSVVDGVGRGYGNTQYF
TGTGCCAGCAGCGTAGTGGATGGTGTGGGGCGGGGGTATGGAAATACGCAGTATTTT
>TRBJ1-2|TRBV2|-|-
CASSEARQANRYGYTF
TGTGCCAGCAGTGAAGCCAGGCAGGCCAACCGCTATGGCTACACCTTC
>TRBJ2-5|TRBV19|-|-
CASSNPGKETQYF
TGTGCCAGTAGTAACCCAGGAAAAGAGACCCAGTACTTC
>TRBJ2-7|TRBV18|TRBD1|-
CASSPPAGGFYEQYF
TGTGCCAGCTCACCACCGGCAGGGGGCTTCTACGAGCAGTACTTC
>TRBJ2-5|TRBV5-1|-|-
CASSLAGDSSGQETQYF
TGCGCCAGCAGCTTGGCCGGGGATAGCTCGGGGCAAGAGACCCAGTACTTC
>TRBJ2-1|TRBV7-6|TRBD1|-
CASSLDGQGFNEQFF
TGTGCCAGCAGCTTAGACGGACAGGGTTTTAATGAGCAGTTCTTC
>TRBJ2-1|TRBV2|TRBD2|-
CASVWTSGYNEQFF
TGTGCCAGCGTCTGGACTAGCGGTTACAATGAGCAGTTCTTC
>TRBJ2-7|TRBV7-8|-|-
CASSLSRTLEQYF
TGTGCCAGCAGCTTAAGTCGGACTCTGGAGCAGTACTTC
>TRBJ1-4|TRBV2|TRBD1|once
CASSADRVGEKLFF
TGTGCCAGCAGCGCGGACAGGGTCGGTGAAAAACTGTTTTTT
>TRBJ2-2|TRBV11-2|-|-
CASSSGRQNTGELFF
TGTGCCAGCAGCTCAGGAAGACAGAACACCGGGGAGCTGTTTTTT
>TRBJ1-6|TRBV5-5|TRBD1|-
CASSSTGGNNSPLHF
TGTGCCAGCAGCTCGACAGGGGGCAATAATTCACCCCTCCACTTT
>TRBJ2-1|TRBV7-6|TRBD2|-
CASSLSGGLYNEQFF
TGTGCCAGCAGCTTAAGCGGGGGCCTCTACAATGAGCAGTTCTTC
>TRBJ1-2|TRBV14|TRBD1|-
CASSPWGTGGFGYTF
TGTGCCAGCAGCCCCTGGGGGACAGGGGGGTTCGGCTACACCTTC
>TRBJ2-1|TRBV7-3|-|-
CASSLGGYEQFF
TGTGCCAGCAGCTTAGGGGGGTATGAGCAGTTCTTC
>TRBJ2-7|TRBV19|-|-
CASSMSLSYEQYF
TGTGCCAGTAGTATGAGCCTCTCCTACGAGCAGTACTTC
>TRBJ1-1|TRBV7-9|-|once
CASSLSGVVTEAFF
TGTGCCAGCAGCTTATCCGGGGTGGTCACTGAAGCTTTCTTT
>TRBJ2-7|TRBV5-1|-|-
CASSRTGTPATSGQYF
TGCGCCAGCAGCAGGACTGGGACTCCTGCGACCTCCGGGCAGTACTTC
>TRBJ1-1|TRBV15|-|-
CATSRGHQGGTEAFF
TGTGCCACCAGCAGAGGGCACCAGGGAGGGACTGAAGCTTTCTTT
>TRBJ1-6|TRBV2|-|-
CARRSSSSSYNSPLHF
TGTGCCAGACGGAGTTCCTCAAGCTCCTATAATTCACCCCTCCACTTT
>TRBJ2-7|TRBV20-1|-|-
CSASGQALSYEQYF
TGCAGTGCAAGTGGCCAGGCCCTCTCCTACGAGCAGTACTTC
>TRBJ1-1|TRBV6-5|-|-
CASRFTGLGTEAFF
TGTGCCAGCAGATTCACAGGGTTGGGCACTGAAGCTTTCTTT
>TRBJ1-2|TRBV3-1/TRBV3-2|-|-
CASSLRRDGYTF
TGTGCCAGCAGCCTCCGGCGGGATGGCTACACCTTC
>TRBJ2-2|TRBV5-6|TRBD1|once
CASSLRPGQPTGELFF
TGTGCCAGCAGCCTCCGGCCGGGACAGCCTACCGGGGAGCTGTTTTTT
>TRBJ2-1|TRBV11-1|-|once
CASSSGSYNEQFF
TGTGCCAGCAGCTCAGGCTCCTACAATGAGCAGTTCTTC
>TRBJ2-3|TRBV29-1|TRBD2|-
CSVEREGGTDTQYF
TGCAGCGTTGAAAGGGAGGGTGGAACAGATACGCAGTATTTT
>TRBJ1-1|TRBV18|-|-
CASSPRGSARNTEAFF
TGTGCCAGCTCCCCCAGGGGCTCGGCCCGGAACACTGAAGCTTTCTTT
>TRBJ2-3|TRBV5-1|TRBD2|-
CASSFETSGDTQYF
TGCGCCAGCAGCTTTGAGACTAGCGGGGATACGCAGTATTTT
>TRBJ2-3|TRBV2|-|-
CATLGGSTDTQYF
TGTGCCACCCTTGGGGGGTCCACAGATACGCAGTATTTT